The 25 T cell receptor beta chains listed next were all sequenced from one sample in a study of Ad26.COV2.S vaccination and SARS-CoV-2 variants (dated by TCRdb to 2020 to 2023). Libraries were prepared through the immunoSEQ multiplex PCR assay. As stored in TCRdb, this immuneACCESS dataset retains in-frame rearrangements with V and J assigned. A fraction of the clones does not appear; measured against another copy, unresolved V genes explain less than half of the discrepancy, and the remainder lacks a known reason. The sample table contains a few hundred thousand clones; only one count was recorded for about 90% of them. Around 1.7% of the sample comes from the top ten. The meaning of the sample's treatment or condition label: roughly 18 received Ad26.COV2.S at low or high dose, single or two shots; roughly five received placebo; per-sample allocation not given. For vaccine and placebo recipients, the sequenced repertoires came from samples collected on day 63 after the first injection.

Sequences were derived from peripheral blood, sampled in a trial of Ad26.COV2.S vaccine versus placebo. The receptor source for this set is a person between 18 and 65 years old who received the Ad26.COV2.S COVID-19 vaccine or a placebo.

This chain joins TRBV24-1 and TRBJ2-2, with 9 bases fitting TRBD1. With 12 bases clipped from V and 7 bases from J, the junction kept 11 bases outside the gene matches. Per the germline V gene, CDR1 is KGHDR and CDR2 is SFDVKD. The CDR3 extends over 14 amino acids. DNA for the CDR3: TGTGCCGCTCGGCGGGGGACAGGGCACGGGGAGCTGTTTTTT. Its protein product is CAARRGTGHGELFF.

The chain joins TRBV6-2 or TRBV6-3 to TRBJ2-7; a weak D match, TRBD1 (5 bases). V lost 4 bases to trimming and J lost 1 base, with 8 bases between them. CDR3 length: 13 amino acids. Germline V gene data show CDR1 as MNHEY and CDR2 as SVGEGT. CDR3 DNA sequence: TGTGCCAGCAGTTGGACAAGTTCCTACGAGCAGTACTTC. It codes for CASSWTSSYEQYF.

In DNA form, the CDR3 reads TGTGCCAGCAGCTTAGCGGGTACAGGGATAATATACTTC. Its protein is CASSLAGTGIIYF. The V call is TRBV11-2, the J call TRBJ2-7; tentatively, D is TRBD1 (6 bases). V was trimmed by 1 base and J by 13 bases, leaving 17 bases between them. The CDR3 covers 13 residues. The germline CDR1 and CDR2 sequences are SGHAT and FQNNGV.

The J gene is TRBJ1-3, the V gene TRBV6-1, with TRBD1 matching over 9 bases. The CDR3 consists of 15 residues. The germline CDR1 and CDR2 sequences are MNHNS and SASEGT. The V gene end was trimmed by 2 bases and the J gene end by 4 bases; junction bases not matched to a gene: 3. Here the CDR3 reads CASSEPTGGGNTIYF. For the CDR3, the DNA is TGTGCCAGCAGTGAACCGACAGGGGGAGGAAACACCATATATTTT.

The chain employs TRBV29-1 and TRBJ2-7; no clear D gene. The V and J ends lost 5 bases and 0 bases respectively, with 11 bases between them. The CDR3 runs to 13 residues. CDR1 is SQVTM and CDR2 is ANQGSEA in the germline V gene. The DNA of the CDR3 is TGCAGCGTTACGAGTCCACCCTCCTACGAGCAGTACTTC. Amino acid sequence: CSVTSPPSYEQYF.

The chain joins TRBV3-1 (or the pseudogene TRBV3-2) to TRBJ2-3; the match to TRBD2 covers 10 bases. Trimming removed 3 bases from V and 5 bases from J; junction bases left unmatched: 5. Germline CDR1 is LGHDT and CDR2 is YNNKEL (reference sequence). The CDR3 is 15 amino acids. The CDR3 DNA reads TGTGCCAGCAGCCAGGGCCAGCGGGGGGGAGATACGCAGTATTTT. This gives the protein CASSQGQRGGDTQYF.

This clone showed up just once. The chain couples TRBV10-2 to TRBJ2-7; TRBD1 matches at 7 bases. Germline-derived CDR1 and CDR2 are WSHSY and SAAADI. The CDR3 consists of 13 residues. V lost 10 bases and J lost 3; bases outside the gene matches: 9. CDR3 protein: CATARDRNYEQYF. CDR3 DNA sequence: TGCGCCACCGCTCGGGACAGAAACTACGAGCAGTACTTC.

The chain couples TRBV7-9 to TRBJ2-7, with 10 bases lining up with TRBD2. The J segment lost 5 bases and the V segment lost 1 base, leaving 11 bases of the junction unmatched. The CDR3 covers 17 residues. CDR1 and CDR2 from the germline V gene are SEHNR and FQNEAQ (reference sequence). The CDR3 sequence is CASSLGASGGAWDEQYF. The CDR3 DNA is TGTGCCAGCAGCTTAGGGGCTAGCGGGGGAGCCTGGGACGAGCAGTACTTC.

This chain connects TRBV28 to TRBJ2-5; the D gene is possibly TRBD2 (7 bases). The CDR3 consists of 14 residues. V shed 7 bases and J shed 7 bases, with 19 bases lying between them. Germline CDR1 reads MDHEN; CDR2 reads SYDVKM. The CDR3 sequence: CASTIEGGVGTQYF. The CDR3 nucleotides are TGTGCCAGCACCATCGAGGGGGGGGTAGGGACCCAGTACTTC.

The CDR3 region has the DNA TGTGCCAGCAATGAACAGGGGATGAGCAATCAGCCCCAGCATTTT. Translating gives CASNEQGMSNQPQHF. V usage is TRBV7-2 and J usage is TRBJ1-5, with TRBD1 matching 7 bases. The V and J ends lost 7 bases and 1 base, in that order; junction bases with no gene match: 7. CDR1 is SGHTA and CDR2 is FQGNSA in the germline V gene. There are 15 residues in the CDR3.

The chain employs TRBV30 and TRBJ1-5, with D maybe TRBD1 (6 bases). The CDR3 has 17 residues. Trimming shortened V by 1 base and J by 6 bases, and 22 bases separated the two germline ends. In germline, CDR1 is GTSNPN, CDR2 SVGIG (reference sequence). In DNA form, the CDR3 reads TGTGCCTGGAGTGCGTACAAAATCTTACAGGGAATTCAGCCCCAGCATTTT. Its protein product is CAWSAYKILQGIQPQHF.

CDR3 sequence reads: CASSSSTGPGNTIYF. DNA of the CDR3: TGTGCCAGCAGCTCATCGACAGGGCCCGGAAACACCATATATTTT. The chain links TRBV14 to TRBJ1-3, with TRBD1 matching over 7 bases. Looked up from germline, CDR1 is SGHDN and CDR2 is FVKESK. CDR3 length: 15 amino acids. V gave up 5 bases and J gave up 4 bases; unmatched junction bases: 8.

V is TRBV29-1 and J is TRBJ1-4; 7 nucleotides agree with TRBD1. The CDR3 runs to 15 residues. Germline CDR1 SQVTM, CDR2 ANQGSEA. Losses at the gene ends were 3 bases for V and 0 bases for J; bases not matched to a gene: 4. The CDR3 sequence: CSVEGGTATNEKLFF. CDR3 DNA sequence: TGCAGCGTTGAGGGGGGGACAGCAACTAATGAAAAACTGTTTTTT. Supplemented by reference TRBV29-1 and TRBJ1-4, the full variable domain reads SAVISQKPSRDICQRGTSLTIQCQVDSQVTMMFWYRQQPGQSLTLIATANQGSEATYESGFVIDKFPISRPNLTFSTLTVSNMSPEDSSIYLCSVEGGTATNEKLFFGSGTQLSVL.

Details on this clone: The sample has other DNA sequences that encode this CDR3 too. The gene calls are TRBV30 and TRBJ2-7; the D is unclear. V was clipped by 0 bases and J by 4 bases, with 4 bases between them. Germline CDR1 GTSNPN, CDR2 SVGIG (reference sequence). The CDR3 totals 11 residues. The CDR3 DNA sequence: TGTGCCTGGAGTGTAGGATACGAGCAGTACTTC. This sequence encodes CAWSVGYEQYF.

The count of this clone is one. V and J are TRBV7-9 and TRBJ2-7, with 9 bases identical to TRBD1. The trim removed 6 bases at V and 7 bases at J, leaving 16 bases unmatched. Germline-derived CDR1 and CDR2 are SEHNR and FQNEAQ (reference sequence). This CDR3 is 16 amino acids long. CDR3 bases: TGTGCCAGCAGATCAACAGGGGGCCCTAACGGATGGGAGCAGTACTTC. Its protein product is CASRSTGGPNGWEQYF.

This clone has at least ten counts. V and J are TRBV6-2 or TRBV6-3 and TRBJ2-7, with a tentative D call TRBD2 (5 bases). Germline values: CDR1 MNHEY, CDR2 SVGEGT. V was trimmed by 4 bases and J by 1 base, leaving 26 bases between them. This CDR3 comprises 19 residues. In DNA, the CDR3 is TGTGCCAGCAGTTGGAGCATAGCGCCGACAAACCCGACTTCCTACGAGCAGTACTTC. This translates into CASSWSIAPTNPTSYEQYF.

The CDR3 DNA sequence: TGTGCCAGCAGCCCCAGATCGTATTCGAATGAGCAGTTCTTC. This sequence encodes CASSPRSYSNEQFF. The chain carries TRBV7-9 and TRBJ2-1, with D unclear. Per the germline V gene, CDR1 is SEHNR and CDR2 is FQNEAQ (reference sequence). The length of the CDR3 is 14 residues. V was trimmed by 5 bases and J by 7 bases, leaving 15 bases between them.

This clone appeared a single time. The chain links TRBV5-4 to TRBJ2-7, with a possible D match to TRBD1 (5 bases). CDR3 length: 15 amino acids. Germline V gene sequence: CDR1 SGHNT, CDR2 YYREEE (reference sequence). V lost 3 bases and J lost 5, with 18 bases in between. The CDR3 protein is CASSSSWGNDNEQYF. Here the CDR3 DNA reads TGTGCCAGCAGCTCGTCCTGGGGCAACGACAACGAGCAGTACTTC.

The chain combines TRBV30 with TRBJ1-6; no firm D call. V was trimmed by 4 bases and J by 10 bases, leaving 11 bases between them. The CDR3 is 12 amino acids. Germline CDR1 reads GTSNPN; CDR2 reads SVGIG (reference sequence). DNA of the CDR3: TGTGCCTGGACAGTCTTTGAATCACCCCTCCACTTT. Translating it yields CAWTVFESPLHF.

The chain uses TRBV18 and TRBJ2-1, with D maybe TRBD2 (5 bases). V gave up 5 bases and J gave up 6 bases, with 14 bases separating them. This CDR3 is built from 14 residues. The germline V gene encodes CDR1 KGHSH and CDR2 LQKENI. In nucleotides, the CDR3 is TGTGCCAGCTCAGCGGGCCGTACTACCAATGAGCAGTTCTTC. Encoded protein: CASSAGRTTNEQFF.

The gene calls are TRBV2 and TRBJ2-4; TRBD2 might be the D (5 bases). CDR1 is SNHLY and CDR2 is FYNNEI in the germline V gene. Trimming removed 4 bases from V and 7 bases from J, with 14 bases in between. The length of the CDR3 is 14 residues. CDR3 loop: CASSGGPPGNIQYF. CDR3 nucleotide sequence: TGTGCCAGCAGTGGTGGCCCGCCGGGGAACATTCAGTACTTC. Together with reference TRBV2 and TRBJ2-4, the CDR3 gives the full variable domain: EPEVTQTPSHQVTQMGQEVILRCVPISNHLYFYWYRQILGQKVEFLVSFYNNEISEKSEIFDDQFSVERPDGSNFTLKIRSTKLEDSAMYFCASSGGPPGNIQYFGAGTRLSVL.

The V gene is TRBV5-6, the J gene TRBJ2-2; D uncertain. Trimming pared 4 bases from V and 6 bases from J, leaving 7 bases between. CDR3 size: 12 residues. Germline V CDR1 and CDR2: SGHDT, YYEEEE. This CDR3 reads CASSPAAGELFF. In nucleotides, the CDR3 is TGTGCCAGCAGCCCAGCCGCCGGGGAGCTGTTTTTT.

This chain connects TRBV10-3 to TRBJ2-5; a possible D gene is TRBD1 (6 bases). Germline values: CDR1 ENHRY, CDR2 SYGVKD. Deletions cut 2 bases from V and 3 bases from J, with 13 bases between. CDR3 length: 15 residues. The CDR3 spells CAISEPGQPKETQYF. The CDR3 nucleotides are TGTGCCATCAGTGAGCCAGGACAGCCTAAAGAGACCCAGTACTTC.

This chain links TRBV6-5 with TRBJ1-1; no reliable D call. This CDR3 comprises 15 residues. From germline, CDR1 is MNHEY and CDR2 SVGAGI. Trimming stripped 5 bases from V and 1 base from J, with 14 bases between. CDR3 amino acids: CASSPYFSGNTEAFF. The CDR3 region has the DNA TGTGCCAGCAGTCCCTACTTTTCAGGGAACACTGAAGCTTTCTTT.

V and J are TRBV4-3 and TRBJ2-7; 9 bases agree with TRBD2. Germline loops: CDR1 LGHNA, CDR2 YSLEER. The CDR3 runs 14 residues. V trimming: 0 bases; J trimming: 9 bases; junction bases outside the gene matches: 6. CDR3 residues: CASSQDAGGLWQYF. In DNA form, the CDR3 reads TGCGCCAGCAGCCAAGATGCGGGGGGGCTTTGGCAGTACTTC.